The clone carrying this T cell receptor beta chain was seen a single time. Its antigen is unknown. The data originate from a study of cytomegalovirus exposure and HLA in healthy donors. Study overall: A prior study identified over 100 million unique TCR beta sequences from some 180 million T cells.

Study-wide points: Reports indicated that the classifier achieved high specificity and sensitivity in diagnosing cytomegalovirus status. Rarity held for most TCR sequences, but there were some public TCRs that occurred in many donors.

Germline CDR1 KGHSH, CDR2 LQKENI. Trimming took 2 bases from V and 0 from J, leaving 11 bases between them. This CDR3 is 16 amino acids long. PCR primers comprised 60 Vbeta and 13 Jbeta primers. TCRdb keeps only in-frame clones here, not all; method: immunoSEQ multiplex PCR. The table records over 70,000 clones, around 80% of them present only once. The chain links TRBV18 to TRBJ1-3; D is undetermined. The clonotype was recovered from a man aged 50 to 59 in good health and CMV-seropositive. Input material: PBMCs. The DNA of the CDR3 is TGTGCCAGCTCACCAACGGCGGGCGGCTCTGGAAACACCATATATTTT. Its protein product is CASSPTAGGSGNTIYF. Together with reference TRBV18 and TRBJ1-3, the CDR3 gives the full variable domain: NAGVMQNPRHLVRRRGQEARLRCSPMKGHSHVYWYRQLPEEGLKFMVYLQKENIIDESGMPKERFSAEFPKEGPSILRIQQVVRGDSAAYFCASSPTAGGSGNTIYFGEGSWLTVV.